This T cell receptor beta chain was sequenced during a study of blood T cell repertoires in COVID-19. On the study more broadly: Samples came from the United States, Italy and Spain, spanning acute and convalescent COVID-19. Sources were T cells, B-cell-depleted T cells, or PBMCs; the material itself was cDNA or gDNA.

Method: immunoSEQ multiplex PCR; TCRdb's copy keeps in-frame clones and lacks some. Counted here are more than 85,000 clones, roughly 82% occurring once; the ten biggest clones make up approximately 15%. CDR1 SEHNR and CDR2 FQNEAQ come from the germline V gene (reference sequence). This CDR3 has 18 residues. Trimming pared 4 bases from V and 0 bases from J, leaving 19 bases between. Material: peripheral blood. The rearrangement links TRBV7-9 to TRBJ1-3; D ambiguous. The sequence was collected from a woman between 55 and 75 years old with acute or convalescent COVID-19. The CDR3 nucleotides read TGTGCCAGCAGCTCCACCTCGGGAGCGGGTTACTCTGGAAACACCATATATTTT. Its translation: CASSSTSGAGYSGNTIYF.